This T cell receptor beta chain appears in the sequencing data of a study of blood T cell repertoires in COVID-19. Across the study: Italy, Spain and the United States were the sources of the convalescent and acute COVID-19 samples.

Across about two dozen US areas, participants ranged in age from about 18 to 89 years. Germline V gene lookup returns CDR1 SGDLS and CDR2 YYNGEE. Trimming took 0 bases from V and 6 from J, leaving 10 bases between them. The CDR3 has 15 amino acids. Per the authors' pipeline: Amplification of reference gene primers provided the estimated nucleated cell counts. The data were produced by immunoSEQ multiplex PCR, yet TCRdb's version contains in-frame clones alone and is incomplete. The D gene and trimming were derived from the DNA, and the V and J assignments and clone size from that table. The sample holds about 390,000 clones; about 86% are singletons and the top ten take 10%.

The chain is built from TRBV9 and TRBJ1-6; D perhaps matches TRBD1 (6 bases). This receptor was taken from a woman aged 50 to 60 who had recovered from COVID-19. Input material: PBMCs or T cells enriched from blood (not recorded which). The CDR3 loop is CASSVGTVPNSPLHF. The CDR3 DNA follows: TGTGCCAGCAGCGTAGGGACAGTGCCTAATTCACCCCTCCACTTT.